This T cell receptor (beta chain) comes out of a study of regulatory T cells in long-lasting Graves disease. iRepertoire HTBI primers and Arm-PCR of CDR3 regions built TCR beta libraries. How the authors handled the data: Throughout the samples, researchers identified fewer than 80 TRBV and roughly 14 TRBJ segments. TCRdb redid the calling of the multiplex PCR reads with MiXCR, one entry per CDR3 protein. TCRdb's processing, not the study's, gives the V and J calls here. The repertoire holds about 420,000 distinct CDR3 sequences, with less than 20% as singletons. As to time point: newly diagnosed GD, antithyroid drugs for less than 3 months. PBMCs were the source of the RNA used for TCR sequencing. Trimming shortened V by 8 bases and J by 0 bases, and 17 bases separated the two germline ends. The V gene's germline CDR1 is MNHNS and CDR2 SASEGT. The CDR3 runs 16 residues. Only a few counts were recorded for this clonotype.

Another study also made use of these data, one on T cells in Graves' hyperthyroidism and ophthalmopathy.

The input for sequencing was peripheral blood mononuclear cells (PBMCs), taken at new diagnosis, from a patient treated with antithyroid drugs. The genes are TRBV6-1 and TRBJ2-4, with D maybe TRBD1 (6 bases). This TCR came from a woman aged 18-29 years with Graves disease. The CDR3 nucleotides read TGTGCCAGCGTAGGGGGACCCACTATAGCCAAAAACATTCAGTACTTC. Translated: CASVGGPTIAKNIQYF.